This TCR beta chain was sequenced during a study of blood T cell repertoires in COVID-19. Between the trimmed V and J ends, which lost 1 base and 0 bases, there was a span of 8 bases. The CDR3 covers 16 residues. Germline V gives CDR1 SGDLS, CDR2 YYNGEE. As handled by the study authors: Counts of nucleated cells, estimated from reference gene primer amplification, were obtained. TCRdb's copy holds only in-frame clones and misses some; the assay was immunoSEQ multiplex PCR. V and J calls and clone size follow that table, whereas D and trimming were derived from the DNA. Of around 70,000 clones in the sample, about 80% were seen once.

This TCR was sampled from a man aged 60 to 69 with active or convalescent COVID-19. Sequences were obtained from peripheral blood. The chain employs TRBV9 and TRBJ1-6, with D perhaps matching TRBD1 (5 bases). The DNA of the CDR3 is TGTGCCAGCAGCGTATCAGACAGCTCCTATAATTCACCCCTCCACTTT. It yields the protein CASSVSDSSYNSPLHF.